The present TCR beta chain was sequenced within a study of neurological immune-mediated disorders. This clonotype was seen ten or more times. Trimming at V came to 0 bases and at J to 8 bases, leaving 7 bases not matched to a gene. CDR1 and CDR2 from the germline V gene are LGHDT and YNNKEL (reference sequence). The CDR3 has 15 amino acids. The cDNA was synthesized by 5'RACE incorporating 10-nucleotide random UMIs. Whenever a sequencing run was performed, it yielded over 190 million TCR-beta sequences from 15-18 subjects. TCRdb fed the 5' RACE reads into MiXCR, producing one record per CDR3 protein. The sample gives 47,000 or so distinct CDR3 sequences, 10% of which show up once; 1.6% is in the top ten. Time point denoted: longitudinal time-point 1 (baseline). PBMCs stored at -80 C, numbering 2 million, were the origin of the unsorted libraries.

Sequenced material: PBMCs. This receptor was obtained from a middle-aged woman in good health. The chain carries TRBV3-1 and TRBJ2-1, with 7 positions matching TRBD2. The CDR3, as DNA: TGTGCCAGCAGCCAAGAGGGGCGGGAGTTGTATGAGCAGTTCTTC. Translated, it gives CASSQEGRELYEQFF.